The 3 T cell receptor beta chains reported below all come from one sample, sequenced in a study of CXCR3-negative and CXCR3-positive naive CD8 T cells. The method, 5' RACE with UMI labels, was used to prepare the TRB cDNA libraries. TCRdb processed the 5' RACE reads again and assigns one entry to each CDR3 protein, with no DNA. Recorded for this sample: 45,000 to 70,000 distinct CDR3 sequences. The sample consisted of memory CD8+ T cells from blood. These receptors came from a human donor in good health. Some clones in this sample may be carry-over from other donors' samples.

This chain joins TRBV29-1 and TRBJ1-2; the TRBD1 assignment by TCRdb is unverifiable without DNA. The CDR3 is 13 residues long. Germline V CDR1 and CDR2: SQVTM, ANQGSEA. The CDR3 sequence: CSVVGGGSYGYTF.

This chain uses TRBV12-3 or TRBV12-4 with TRBJ2-5; TCRdb picks TRBD1, but there is no DNA to check that call. CDR3 length equals 11 residues. The CDR3: CASSPGNPQYF.

The chain has TRBV20-1 and TRBJ1-2; with no DNA, the TCRdb D assignment of TRBD1 cannot be verified. The CDR3 is made up of 15 amino acids. Germline V gene sequence: CDR1 DFQATT, CDR2 SNEGSKA (reference sequence). CDR3: CSARDRPGADYGYTF.